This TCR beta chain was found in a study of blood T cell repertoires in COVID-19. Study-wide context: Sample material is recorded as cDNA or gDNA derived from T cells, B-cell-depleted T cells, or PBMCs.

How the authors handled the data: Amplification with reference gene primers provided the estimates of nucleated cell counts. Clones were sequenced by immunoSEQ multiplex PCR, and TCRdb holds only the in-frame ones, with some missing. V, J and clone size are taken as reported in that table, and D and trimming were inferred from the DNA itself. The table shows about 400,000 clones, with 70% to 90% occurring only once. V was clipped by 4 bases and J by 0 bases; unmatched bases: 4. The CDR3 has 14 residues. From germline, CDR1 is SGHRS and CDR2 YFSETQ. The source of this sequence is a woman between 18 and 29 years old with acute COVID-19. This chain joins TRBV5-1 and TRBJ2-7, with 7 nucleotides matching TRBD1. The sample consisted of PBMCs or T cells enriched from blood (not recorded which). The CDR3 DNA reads TGCGCCAGCAGCCATGGGACAGTCTCCTACGAGCAGTACTTC. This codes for CASSHGTVSYEQYF.